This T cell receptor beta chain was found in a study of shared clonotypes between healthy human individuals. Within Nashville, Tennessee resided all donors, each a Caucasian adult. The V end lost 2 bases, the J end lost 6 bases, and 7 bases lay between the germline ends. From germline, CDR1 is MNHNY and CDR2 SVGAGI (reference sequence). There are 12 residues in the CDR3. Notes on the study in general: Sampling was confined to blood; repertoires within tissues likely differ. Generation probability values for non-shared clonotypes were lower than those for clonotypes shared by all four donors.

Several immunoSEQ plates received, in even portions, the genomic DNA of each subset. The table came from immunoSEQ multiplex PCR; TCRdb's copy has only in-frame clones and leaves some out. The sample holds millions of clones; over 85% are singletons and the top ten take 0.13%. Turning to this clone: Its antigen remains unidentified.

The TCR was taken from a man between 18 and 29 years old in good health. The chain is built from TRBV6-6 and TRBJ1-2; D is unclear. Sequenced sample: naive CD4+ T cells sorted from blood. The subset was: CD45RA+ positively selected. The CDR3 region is CASSYRPDGYTF. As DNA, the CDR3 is TGTGCCAGCAGTTACCGACCAGATGGCTACACCTTC.